This T cell receptor (beta chain) originates from a study of T cells after yellow fever vaccination. TCRdb re-called the 5' RACE reads with MiXCR, one entry per CDR3 protein. In the table there are just under 600,000 distinct CDR3 sequences, approximately 13% of which are singletons. V shed 4 bases, J shed 7 bases, and the junction held 10 bases outside the gene matches. The CDR3 totals 17 residues. Germline-derived CDR1 and CDR2 are KGHDR and SFDVKD. This clonotype was seen a handful of times. The sequencing used PBMCs, collected on the day of the yellow fever booster vaccination. The V and J genes are TRBV24-1 and TRBJ2-1, with 12 bases identical to TRBD2. The receptor's source is a man aged 25-40 years who received the YFV17D yellow fever vaccine. The CDR3 region has the DNA TGTGCCACCAGTGACGGACTAGCGGGAACCATGTGGAATGAGCAGTTCTTC. This translates into CATSDGLAGTMWNEQFF.